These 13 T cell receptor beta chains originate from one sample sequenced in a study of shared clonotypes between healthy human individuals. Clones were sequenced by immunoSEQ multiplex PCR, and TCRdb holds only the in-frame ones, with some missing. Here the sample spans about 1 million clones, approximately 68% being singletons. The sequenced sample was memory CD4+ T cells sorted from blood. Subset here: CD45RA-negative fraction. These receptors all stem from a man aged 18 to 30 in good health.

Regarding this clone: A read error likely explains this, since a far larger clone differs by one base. The CDR3 DNA follows: TGTGCCAGCAGCTCCGACACCGGGGAGCTGTTTTTT. It encodes CASSSDTGELFF. The chain combines TRBV25-1 with TRBJ2-2; D is undetermined. The CDR3 runs to 12 residues. Deletions cut 6 bases from V and 3 bases from J, with 5 bases between. Germline CDR1 MGHDK, CDR2 SYGVNS.

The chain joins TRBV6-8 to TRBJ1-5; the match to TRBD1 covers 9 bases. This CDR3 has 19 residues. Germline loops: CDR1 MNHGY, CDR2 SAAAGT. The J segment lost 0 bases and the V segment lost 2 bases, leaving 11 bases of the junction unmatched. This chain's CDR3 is CASSYPNRGLEYSNQPQHF. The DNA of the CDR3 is TGTGCCAGCAGTTACCCTAACAGGGGGCTGGAATATAGCAATCAGCCCCAGCATTTT.

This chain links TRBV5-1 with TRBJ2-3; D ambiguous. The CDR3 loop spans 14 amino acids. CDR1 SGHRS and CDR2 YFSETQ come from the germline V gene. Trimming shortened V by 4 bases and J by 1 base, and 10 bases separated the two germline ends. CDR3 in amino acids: CASSPIPGTDTQYF. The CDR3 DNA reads TGCGCCAGCAGCCCCATCCCGGGCACAGATACGCAGTATTTT.

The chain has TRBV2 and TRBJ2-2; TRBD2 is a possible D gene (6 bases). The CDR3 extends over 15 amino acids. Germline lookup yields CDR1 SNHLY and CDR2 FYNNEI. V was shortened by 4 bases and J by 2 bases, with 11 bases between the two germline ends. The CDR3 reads CASSVEGLNTGELFF. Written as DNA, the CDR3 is TGTGCCAGCAGTGTTGAGGGACTTAACACCGGGGAGCTGTTTTTT.

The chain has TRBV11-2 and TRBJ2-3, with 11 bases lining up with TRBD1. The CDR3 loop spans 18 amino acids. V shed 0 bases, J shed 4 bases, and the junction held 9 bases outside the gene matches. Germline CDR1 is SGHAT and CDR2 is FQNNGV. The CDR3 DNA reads TGTGCCAGCAGCTTAGACCCCTGGACAGGGGGCGAGGCAGATACGCAGTATTTT. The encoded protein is CASSLDPWTGGEADTQYF. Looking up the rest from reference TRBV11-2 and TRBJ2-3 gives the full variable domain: EAGVAQSPRYKIIEKRQSVAFWCNPISGHATLYWYQQILGQGPKLLIQFQNNGVVDDSQLPKDRFSAERLKGVDSTLKIQPAKLEDSAVYLCASSLDPWTGGEADTQYFGPGTRLTVL.

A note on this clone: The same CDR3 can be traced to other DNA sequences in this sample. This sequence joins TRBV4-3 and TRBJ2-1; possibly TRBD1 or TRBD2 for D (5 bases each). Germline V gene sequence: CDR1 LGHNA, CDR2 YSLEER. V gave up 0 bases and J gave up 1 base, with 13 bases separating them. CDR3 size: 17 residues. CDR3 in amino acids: CASSQDVGGGSYNEQFF. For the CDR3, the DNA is TGCGCCAGCAGCCAAGATGTTGGTGGGGGATCCTACAATGAGCAGTTCTTC.

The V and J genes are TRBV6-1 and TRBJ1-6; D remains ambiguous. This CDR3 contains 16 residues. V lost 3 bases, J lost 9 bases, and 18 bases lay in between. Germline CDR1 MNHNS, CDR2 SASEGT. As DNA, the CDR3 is TGTGCCAGCAGTGATCTACTAAGTGGAGTGGGTTCACCCCTCCACTTT. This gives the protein CASSDLLSGVGSPLHF.

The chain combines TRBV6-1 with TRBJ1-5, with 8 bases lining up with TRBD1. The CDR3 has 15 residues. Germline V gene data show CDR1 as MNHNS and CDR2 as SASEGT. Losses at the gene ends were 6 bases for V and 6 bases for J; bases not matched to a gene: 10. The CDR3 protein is CASSPDRGGGQPQHF. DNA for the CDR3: TGTGCCAGCAGCCCAGACAGGGGCGGAGGTCAGCCCCAGCATTTT.

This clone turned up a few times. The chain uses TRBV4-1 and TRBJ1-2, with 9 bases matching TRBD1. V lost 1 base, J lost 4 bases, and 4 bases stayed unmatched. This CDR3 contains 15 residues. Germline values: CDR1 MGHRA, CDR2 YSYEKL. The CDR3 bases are TGCGCCAGCAGCCAAGTCGGGACAGGGAGCTATGGCTACACCTTC. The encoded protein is CASSQVGTGSYGYTF.

CDR3 in DNA: TGTGCCAGCAGCTCCACCCCTCAGCGGCCTGAGACCCAGTACTTC. Protein: CASSSTPQRPETQYF. The rearrangement uses TRBV5-4 and TRBJ2-5; possible D gene TRBD2, 5 bases. Trimming took 3 bases from V and 5 from J, leaving 17 bases between them. The CDR3 runs 15 residues. Looked up from germline, CDR1 is SGHNT and CDR2 is YYREEE (reference sequence).

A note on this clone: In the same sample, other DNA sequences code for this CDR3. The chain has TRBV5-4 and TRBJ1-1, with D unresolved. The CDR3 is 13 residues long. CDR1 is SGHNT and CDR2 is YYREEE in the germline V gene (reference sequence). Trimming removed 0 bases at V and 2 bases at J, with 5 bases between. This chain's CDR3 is CASSLDRNTEAFF. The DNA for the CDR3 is TGTGCCAGCAGCTTGGATCGAAACACTGAAGCTTTCTTT.

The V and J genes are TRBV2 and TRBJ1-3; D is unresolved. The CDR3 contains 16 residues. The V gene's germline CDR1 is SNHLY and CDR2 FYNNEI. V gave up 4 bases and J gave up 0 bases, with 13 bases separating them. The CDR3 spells CASSVLSGGSGNTIYF. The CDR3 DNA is TGTGCCAGCAGTGTACTAAGCGGCGGCTCTGGAAACACCATATATTTT.

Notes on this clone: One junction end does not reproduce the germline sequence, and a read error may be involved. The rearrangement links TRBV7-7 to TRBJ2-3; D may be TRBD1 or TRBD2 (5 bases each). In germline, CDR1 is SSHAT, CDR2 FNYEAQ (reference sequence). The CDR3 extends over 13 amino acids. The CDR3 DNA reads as TGTGCTAGCAGCTTAGCGAGGGGAGATACGCAGTATTTT. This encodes CASSLARGDTQYF.